Listed below are T cell receptor beta chains from one sample, sequenced in a study of shared clonotypes between healthy human individuals. The repertoire was sequenced with immunoSEQ multiplex PCR; TCRdb's copy has only in-frame clones and lacks some. The repertoire holds hundreds of thousands of clones, with approximately 79% as singletons. Sequenced sample: memory CD4+ T cells sorted from blood. These receptors all stem from a woman aged 25 to 39 in good health. CDR3s leave out the opening cysteine and the closing phenylalanine or tryptophan. Fields, in order: J gene, V gene, CDR3 protein.

j_call: TRBJ2-3; v_call: TRBV6-1; cdr3_aa: ASRGGGADTQY
j_call: TRBJ2-5; v_call: TRBV2; cdr3_aa: ASSQGYQETQY
j_call: TRBJ1-1; v_call: TRBV18; cdr3_aa: ASSPGQNTEAF
j_call: TRBJ2-7; v_call: TRBV6-6; cdr3_aa: ASTQREGPYEQY
j_call: TRBJ2-1; v_call: TRBV11-2; cdr3_aa: ASSQGLGNEQF
j_call: TRBJ2-3; v_call: TRBV7-9; cdr3_aa: ASSFTSPDTQY
j_call: TRBJ2-7; v_call: TRBV5-1; cdr3_aa: ASRSKGGGYEQY
j_call: TRBJ2-5; v_call: TRBV7-2; cdr3_aa: ASSPATGGGETQY
j_call: TRBJ2-3; v_call: TRBV21-1; cdr3_aa: ASSKSGLGALTDTQY
j_call: TRBJ2-6; v_call: TRBV27; cdr3_aa: ASSLVVGGANVLT
j_call: TRBJ1-2; v_call: TRBV23-1; cdr3_aa: ASSRAGNYGYT
j_call: TRBJ1-2; v_call: TRBV18; cdr3_aa: ASSPPTSQNYGYT
j_call: TRBJ2-3; v_call: TRBV28; cdr3_aa: ASMAVDTQY
j_call: TRBJ2-7; v_call: TRBV27; cdr3_aa: ASSFLPDHEQY
j_call: TRBJ2-1; v_call: TRBV30; cdr3_aa: AWSVNSGSYNEQF
j_call: TRBJ2-4; v_call: TRBV28; cdr3_aa: ASVALAGAKNIQY
j_call: TRBJ1-2; v_call: TRBV27; cdr3_aa: ASRAGLNYGYT
j_call: TRBJ1-4; v_call: TRBV19; cdr3_aa: ASSTVGQVNEKLF
j_call: TRBJ2-3; v_call: TRBV5-4; cdr3_aa: ASSLGGLGSDTQY
j_call: TRBJ1-3; v_call: TRBV11-2; cdr3_aa: ASSLQRGNTIY
j_call: TRBJ1-5; v_call: TRBV15; cdr3_aa: ATSRDKLGSNSNQPQH
j_call: TRBJ2-3; v_call: TRBV10-3; cdr3_aa: AISAGTSGSDTQY
j_call: TRBJ2-3; v_call: TRBV21-1; cdr3_aa: ASSKPQGDGTDTQY
j_call: TRBJ2-2; v_call: TRBV27; cdr3_aa: ASRKDWNTGELF
j_call: TRBJ2-1; v_call: TRBV19; cdr3_aa: ASKESGHSYNEQF
j_call: TRBJ1-5; v_call: TRBV18; cdr3_aa: ASSPAGGSNQPQH
j_call: TRBJ2-5; v_call: TRBV18; cdr3_aa: ASSPGGQETQY
j_call: TRBJ2-5; v_call: TRBV29-1; cdr3_aa: SVEDLPGGETQY
j_call: TRBJ2-7; v_call: TRBV20-1; cdr3_aa: SARNSYEQY
j_call: TRBJ2-7; v_call: TRBV27; cdr3_aa: ASSLIRDEKAYEQY
j_call: TRBJ2-2; v_call: TRBV27; cdr3_aa: ASSSGTGLTNTGELF
j_call: TRBJ2-3; v_call: TRBV25-1; cdr3_aa: ASNTAGGSDTQY
j_call: TRBJ2-7; v_call: TRBV7-6; cdr3_aa: ASTPRASATYEQY
j_call: TRBJ1-1; v_call: TRBV29-1; cdr3_aa: STTTGVEAEAF
j_call: TRBJ2-2; v_call: TRBV5-4; cdr3_aa: ASSLGGPSGRAGELF
j_call: TRBJ2-3; v_call: TRBV9; cdr3_aa: ASSVLAARGDTQY
j_call: TRBJ2-7; v_call: TRBV5-4; cdr3_aa: ASSLDRGVKQY
j_call: TRBJ1-5; v_call: TRBV7-2; cdr3_aa: ASSTNSVAANQPQH
j_call: TRBJ1-2; v_call: TRBV9; cdr3_aa: ASSTRTGAYSNYGYT
j_call: TRBJ2-5; v_call: TRBV7-9; cdr3_aa: ASSLLAKETQY
j_call: TRBJ2-5; v_call: TRBV28; cdr3_aa: ASSFMTSGTAAIQETQY
j_call: TRBJ2-1; v_call: TRBV10-3; cdr3_aa: ATKSGGSYNEQF
j_call: TRBJ2-2; v_call: TRBV14; cdr3_aa: ASSPRTGGRTGELF
j_call: TRBJ2-7; v_call: TRBV11-2; cdr3_aa: ASSLDLAGGYEQY
j_call: TRBJ2-1; v_call: TRBV7-2; cdr3_aa: ASSLSSGIPYNEQF
j_call: TRBJ1-2; v_call: TRBV15; cdr3_aa: ATSRDLGQGSGGYT
j_call: TRBJ2-6; v_call: TRBV2; cdr3_aa: ASSERSGANVLT
j_call: TRBJ1-2; v_call: TRBV10-3; cdr3_aa: AISEGAQGEGHGYT
j_call: TRBJ1-5; v_call: TRBV5-6; cdr3_aa: ASSLYGEPRPQH
j_call: TRBJ1-1; v_call: TRBV7-6; cdr3_aa: ASRGGRDTEAF
j_call: TRBJ2-2; v_call: TRBV12-5; cdr3_aa: ASGLVPGVTNTGELF
j_call: TRBJ2-1; v_call: TRBV19; cdr3_aa: ASSTGQGVYNEQF
j_call: TRBJ2-7; v_call: TRBV2; cdr3_aa: ASSRDVTSSYEQY
j_call: TRBJ2-7; v_call: TRBV2; cdr3_aa: ASTEQGYEQY